This T cell receptor beta chain was recorded in a study of Graves' ophthalmopathy and Graves' hyperthyroidism. Study observations and caveats: Discriminating ophthalmopathy from stable hyperthyroidism, a 13-signature model attained a sensitivity of approximately 85% and a specificity of approximately 81%. Most thyroid clonotypes expanded beyond 0.001 frequency were also found in blood.

The table lists this clonotype with a few counts. Its matching antigen is unknown. Stable hyperthyroidism meant no progression to ophthalmopathy within 18 months of follow-up. This CDR3 has 13 amino acids. The V segment lost 6 bases and the J segment 1 base; nucleotides outside the gene matches: 0. Germline-derived CDR1 and CDR2 are MNHNS and SASEGT. RNA transcripts were the source from which TCR beta CDR3 regions were amplified. Second-round multiplex PCR followed a first-round RT-PCR using HTBI primers. MiXCR, applied by TCRdb to the multiplex PCR reads, yields one record per CDR3 protein. The sample yields more than 300,000 distinct CDR3 sequences, about 16% seen once.

The chain employs TRBV6-1 and TRBJ2-3, with 8 bases lining up with TRBD1. The sequence was obtained from a woman between 18 and 29 years old with stable Graves' hyperthyroidism. Sequencing was done on a sample of peripheral blood. CDR3 in amino acids: CASRTGGTDTQYF. The CDR3 bases are TGTGCCAGCAGGACAGGGGGCACAGATACGCAGTATTTT.